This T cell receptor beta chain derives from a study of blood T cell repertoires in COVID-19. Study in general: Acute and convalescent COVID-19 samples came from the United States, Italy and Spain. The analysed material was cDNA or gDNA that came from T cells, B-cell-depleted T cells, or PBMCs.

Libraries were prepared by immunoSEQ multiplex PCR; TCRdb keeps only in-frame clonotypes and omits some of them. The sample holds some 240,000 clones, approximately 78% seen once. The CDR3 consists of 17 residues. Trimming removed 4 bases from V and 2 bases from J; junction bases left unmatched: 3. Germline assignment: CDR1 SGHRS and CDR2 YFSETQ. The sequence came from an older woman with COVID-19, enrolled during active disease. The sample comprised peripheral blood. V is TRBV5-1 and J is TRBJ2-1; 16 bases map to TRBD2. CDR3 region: CASSPGLAGGTYNEQFF. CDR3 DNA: TGCGCCAGCAGCCCGGGACTAGCGGGAGGGACCTACAATGAGCAGTTCTTC.